This note documents a single T cell receptor beta chain sequence. The sample comes from a study of blood T cell repertoires in COVID-19. Study overall: There were acute and convalescent COVID-19 samples, and they came from the United States, Italy and Spain. T cells, B-cell-depleted T cells, or PBMCs supplied cDNA or gDNA.

The table came from immunoSEQ multiplex PCR; TCRdb's copy has only in-frame clones and leaves some out. Here the sample spans about 250,000 clones, 75% to 90% being singletons. The germline V gene has CDR1 ENHRY and CDR2 SYGVKD. The CDR3 runs 15 residues. V was clipped by 0 bases and J by 8 bases, with 16 bases between them. The chain employs TRBV10-3 and TRBJ1-2; no clear D. The sequenced sample was peripheral blood. This clonotype was obtained from a man aged 35 to 55 with acute or convalescent COVID-19. The CDR3 nucleotides read TGTGCCATCAGTGAGTCCACAGTTGGCATGCGAGGCTACACCTTC. It is translated as CAISESTVGMRGYTF.